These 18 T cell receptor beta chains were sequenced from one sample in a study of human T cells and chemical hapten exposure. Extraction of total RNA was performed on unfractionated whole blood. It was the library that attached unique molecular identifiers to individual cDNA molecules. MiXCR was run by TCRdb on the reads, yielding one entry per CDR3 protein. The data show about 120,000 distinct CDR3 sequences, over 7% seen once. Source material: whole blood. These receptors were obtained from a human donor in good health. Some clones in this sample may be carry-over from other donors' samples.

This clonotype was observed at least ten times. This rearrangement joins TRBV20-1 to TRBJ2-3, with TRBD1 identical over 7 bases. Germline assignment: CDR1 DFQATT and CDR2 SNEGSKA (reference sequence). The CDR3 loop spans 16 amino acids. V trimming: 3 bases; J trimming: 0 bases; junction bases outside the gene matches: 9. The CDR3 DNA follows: TGCAGTGCTAGTCAATCCAGGGGGACGAGCACAGATACGCAGTATTTT. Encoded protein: CSASQSRGTSTDTQYF.

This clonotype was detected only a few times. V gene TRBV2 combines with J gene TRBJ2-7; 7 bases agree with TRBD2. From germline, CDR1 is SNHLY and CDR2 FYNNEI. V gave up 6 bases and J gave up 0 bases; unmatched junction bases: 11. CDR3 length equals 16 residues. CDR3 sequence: CASREWEGRNSYEQYF. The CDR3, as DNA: TGTGCCAGCAGAGAATGGGAGGGGAGAAACTCCTACGAGCAGTACTTC.

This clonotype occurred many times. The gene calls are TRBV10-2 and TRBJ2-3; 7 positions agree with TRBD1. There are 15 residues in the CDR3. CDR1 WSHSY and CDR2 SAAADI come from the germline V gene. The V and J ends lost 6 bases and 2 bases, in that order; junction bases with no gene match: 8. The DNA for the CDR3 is TGCGCCAGCAGGGGCCGGGACAGCTTCACAGATACGCAGTATTTT. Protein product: CASRGRDSFTDTQYF.

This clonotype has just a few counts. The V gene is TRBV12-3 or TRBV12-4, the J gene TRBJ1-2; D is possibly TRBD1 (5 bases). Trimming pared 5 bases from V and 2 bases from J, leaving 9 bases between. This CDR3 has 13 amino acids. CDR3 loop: CASSLQENYGYTF. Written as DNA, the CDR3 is TGTGCCAGCAGTCTACAGGAAAACTATGGCTACACCTTC.

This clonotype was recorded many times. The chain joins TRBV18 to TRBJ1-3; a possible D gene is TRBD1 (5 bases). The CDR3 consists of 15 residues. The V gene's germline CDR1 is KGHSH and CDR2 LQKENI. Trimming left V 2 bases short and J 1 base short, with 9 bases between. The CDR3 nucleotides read TGTGCCAGCTCACCAGATGGGGCTTCTGGAAACACCATATATTTT. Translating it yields CASSPDGASGNTIYF.

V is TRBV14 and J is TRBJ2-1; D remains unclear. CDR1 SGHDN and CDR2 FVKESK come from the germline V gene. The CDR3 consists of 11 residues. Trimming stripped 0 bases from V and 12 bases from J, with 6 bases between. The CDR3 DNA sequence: TGTGCCAGCAGCCAAGATTTAGGGCAGTTCTTC. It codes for CASSQDLGQFF.

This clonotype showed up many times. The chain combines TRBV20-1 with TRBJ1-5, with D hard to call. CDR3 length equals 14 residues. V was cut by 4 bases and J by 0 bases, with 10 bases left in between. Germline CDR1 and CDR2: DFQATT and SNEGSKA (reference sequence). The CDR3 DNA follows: TGCAGTGCTATTGGGAGTGTTAGCAATCAGCCCCAGCATTTT. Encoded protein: CSAIGSVSNQPQHF.

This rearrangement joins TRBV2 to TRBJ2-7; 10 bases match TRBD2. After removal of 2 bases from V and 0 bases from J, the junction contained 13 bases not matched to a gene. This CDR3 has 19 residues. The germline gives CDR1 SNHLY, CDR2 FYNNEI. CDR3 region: CASSESGLAGVVSSYEQYF. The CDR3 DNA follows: TGTGCCAGCAGTGAATCTGGGCTAGCGGGAGTTGTCAGCTCCTACGAGCAGTACTTC.

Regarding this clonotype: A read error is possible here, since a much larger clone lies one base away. CDR3 protein: CASSWRRGNTEAFF. CDR3 in DNA: TGTGCCAGCAGTTGGAGGAGGGGCAACACTGAAGCTTTCTTT. The chain combines TRBV6-2 or TRBV6-3 with TRBJ1-1; tentative D call: TRBD1 (5 bases). The V end was cut by 4 bases, the J end by 2 bases, with 11 bases between. CDR1 is MNHEY and CDR2 is SVGEGT in the germline V gene. The CDR3 is 14 residues long.

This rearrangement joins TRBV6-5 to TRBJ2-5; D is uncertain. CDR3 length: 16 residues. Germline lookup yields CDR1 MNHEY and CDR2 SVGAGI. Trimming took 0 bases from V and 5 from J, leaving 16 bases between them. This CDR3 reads CASSYSDGWGAETQYF. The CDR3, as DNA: TGTGCCAGCAGTTACTCCGACGGTTGGGGTGCCGAGACCCAGTACTTC.

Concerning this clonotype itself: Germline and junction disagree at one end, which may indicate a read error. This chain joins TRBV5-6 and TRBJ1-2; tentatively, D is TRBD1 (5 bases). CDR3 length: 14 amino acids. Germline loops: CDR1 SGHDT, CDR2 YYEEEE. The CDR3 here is CASRDGTDNYGFTF. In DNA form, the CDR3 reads TGTGCCAGCAGGGATGGGACGGACAACTATGGCTTCACCTTC. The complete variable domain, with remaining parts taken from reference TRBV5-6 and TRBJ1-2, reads DAGVTQSPTHLIKTRGQQVTLRCSPKSGHDTVSWYQQALGQGPQFIFQYYEEEERQRGNFPDRFSGHQFPNYSSELNVNALLLGDSALYLCASRDGTDNYGFTFGSGTRLTVV.

The CDR3 loop reads CSVGTGVETQYF. In nucleotides, the CDR3 is TGCAGCGTTGGAACAGGGGTGGAGACCCAGTACTTC. The chain recombines TRBV29-1 with TRBJ2-5; 7 bases map to TRBD1. This CDR3 spans 12 amino acids. Looked up from germline, CDR1 is SQVTM and CDR2 is ANQGSEA. J lost 5 bases, V lost 4 bases, and 4 bases had no gene match. Complete variable domain (other parts from reference TRBV29-1 and TRBJ2-5): SAVISQKPSRDICQRGTSLTIQCQVDSQVTMMFWYRQQPGQSLTLIATANQGSEATYESGFVIDKFPISRPNLTFSTLTVSNMSPEDSSIYLCSVGTGVETQYFGPGTRLLVL.

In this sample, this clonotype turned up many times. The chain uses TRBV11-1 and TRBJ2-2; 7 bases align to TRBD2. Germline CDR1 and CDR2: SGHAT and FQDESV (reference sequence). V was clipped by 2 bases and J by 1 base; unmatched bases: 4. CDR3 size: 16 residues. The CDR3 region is CASSLRDYQNTGELFF. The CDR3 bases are TGTGCCAGCAGCTTAAGGGACTATCAGAACACCGGGGAGCTGTTTTTT.

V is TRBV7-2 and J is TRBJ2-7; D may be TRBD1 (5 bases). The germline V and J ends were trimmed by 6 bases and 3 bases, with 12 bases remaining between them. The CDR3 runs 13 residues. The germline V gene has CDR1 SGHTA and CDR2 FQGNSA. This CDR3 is CASRSRGRYEQYF. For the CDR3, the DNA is TGTGCCAGCAGGTCTAGGGGTCGCTACGAGCAGTACTTC.

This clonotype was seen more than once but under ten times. The CDR3, as DNA: TGTGCCAGCAGTTTGACTAGCGGCCCTAGCACAGATACGCAGTATTTT. The encoded protein is CASSLTSGPSTDTQYF. This rearrangement joins TRBV6-6 to TRBJ2-3; TRBD2 agrees at 9 bases. The CDR3 is made up of 16 amino acids. Looked up from germline, CDR1 is MNHNY and CDR2 is SVGAGI (reference sequence). J was trimmed by 0 bases and V by 4 bases; bases with no gene match: 5.

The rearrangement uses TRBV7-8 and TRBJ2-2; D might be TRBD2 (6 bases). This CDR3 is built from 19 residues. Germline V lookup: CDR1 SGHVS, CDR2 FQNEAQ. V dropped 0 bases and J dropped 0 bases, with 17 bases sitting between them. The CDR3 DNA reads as TGTGCCAGCAGCTTAGCGATTCTTTGGCGGGGCACGAACACCGGGGAGCTGTTTTTT. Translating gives CASSLAILWRGTNTGELFF.

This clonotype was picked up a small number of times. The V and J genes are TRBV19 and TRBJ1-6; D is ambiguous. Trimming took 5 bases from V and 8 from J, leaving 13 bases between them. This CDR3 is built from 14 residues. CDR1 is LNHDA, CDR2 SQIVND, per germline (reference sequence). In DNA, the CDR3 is TGTGCCAGTAGTTACGTCGGAGTAGATTCACCCCTCCACTTT. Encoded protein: CASSYVGVDSPLHF.

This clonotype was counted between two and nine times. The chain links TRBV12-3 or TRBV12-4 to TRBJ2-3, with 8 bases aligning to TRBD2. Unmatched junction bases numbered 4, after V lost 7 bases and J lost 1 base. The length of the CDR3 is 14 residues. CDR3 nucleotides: TGTGCCAGCATCCTAGCGGGTGGCACAGATACGCAGTATTTT. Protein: CASILAGGTDTQYF.